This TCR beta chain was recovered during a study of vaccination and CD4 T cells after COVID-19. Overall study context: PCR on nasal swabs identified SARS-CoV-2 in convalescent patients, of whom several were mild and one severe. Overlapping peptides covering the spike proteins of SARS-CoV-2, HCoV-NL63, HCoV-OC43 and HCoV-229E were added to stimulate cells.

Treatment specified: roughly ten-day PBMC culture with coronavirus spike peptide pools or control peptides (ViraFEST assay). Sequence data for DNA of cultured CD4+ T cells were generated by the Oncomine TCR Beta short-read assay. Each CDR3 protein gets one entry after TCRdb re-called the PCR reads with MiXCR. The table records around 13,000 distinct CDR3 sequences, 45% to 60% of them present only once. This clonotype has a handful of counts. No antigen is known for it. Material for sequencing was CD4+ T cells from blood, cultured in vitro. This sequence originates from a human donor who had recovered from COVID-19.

CDR3 amino acids: CASSYRTSGDYEQYF. Here the CDR3 DNA reads TGTGCCAGCAGCTACCGGACTAGCGGCGACTACGAGCAGTACTTC. The V gene is TRBV12-3 or TRBV12-4, the J gene TRBJ2-7; the match to TRBD2 covers 10 bases. The CDR3 runs 15 residues. V shed 6 bases and J 3 bases; nucleotides not matched to a gene: 8.